Listed below are T cell receptor beta chains from one sample, sequenced in a study of shared clonotypes between healthy human individuals. Repertoires were generated with immunoSEQ multiplex PCR, while TCRdb's copy carries only in-frame clones and drops some. In the table there are under 750,000 clones, 72% of which are singletons. Source material: memory CD4+ T cells sorted from blood. The receptors here all came from a woman aged 25 to 39 in good health. Both conserved end residues are part of each CDR3. D genes are given only for firm matches. Where a row states a size, it is once, few, many or the class of an expanded clone; other rows omit it.

size	V	J	length	D	DNA	CDR3
few	TRBV4-1	TRBJ2-3	16	NA	TGCGCCAGCGCTAACTCCCGGGGGAGTTATAGGGATACGCAGTATTTT	CASANSRGSYRDTQYF
few	TRBV14	TRBJ1-3	12	NA	TGTGCCAGCAGCCAAGTTTGGGAGACCATATATTTT	CASSQVWETIYF
NA	TRBV6-6	TRBJ1-3	15	NA	TGTGCCAGCAGCCCCGGGAAGGGGAGGGGAAACACCATATATTTT	CASSPGKGRGNTIYF
few	TRBV9	TRBJ2-7	11	NA	TGTGCCAGCAGCCAGGGGTACGAGCAGTACTTC	CASSQGYEQYF
NA	TRBV14	TRBJ2-7	15	NA	TGTGCCAGCAGCCAAGATCCCGGGGATGAGTACGAGCAGTACTTC	CASSQDPGDEYEQYF
NA	TRBV6-1	TRBJ2-3	14	TRBD2	TGTGCCAGCGGCCTAGCGGAGAGCACAGATACGCAGTATTTT	CASGLAESTDTQYF
NA	TRBV12-5	TRBJ2-2	13	NA	TGTGCTAGTGGCCGAACCAACACCGGGGAGCTGTTTTTT	CASGRTNTGELFF
once	TRBV11-2	TRBJ1-2	15	NA	TGTGCCAGCAGCATTACCAGGGGCACCCTTGGTGGCTACACCTTC	CASSITRGTLGGYTF
NA	TRBV7-2	TRBJ1-3	16	NA	TGTGCCAGCAGCTTAGTGGTAGGGGCACCTGGAAACACCATATATTTT	CASSLVVGAPGNTIYF
NA	TRBV14	TRBJ2-1	15	TRBD1	TGTGCCAGCAGCCAAGTGGACAGGGTGTACAATGAGCAGTTCTTC	CASSQVDRVYNEQFF
NA	TRBV11-2	TRBJ1-2	14	NA	TGTGCCAGCAGCTTAGACAGGACTAACTATGGCTACACCTTC	CASSLDRTNYGYTF
NA	TRBV21-1	TRBJ2-6	17	NA	TGTGCCAGCCAGCGGGACAGGGTTTATCCTGGGGCCAACGTCCTGACTTTC	CASQRDRVYPGANVLTF
NA	TRBV5-1	TRBJ1-2	14	NA	TGCGCCAGCAGCTTGCTCTGGACAGACTATGGCTACACCTTC	CASSLLWTDYGYTF
once	TRBV5-4	TRBJ2-3	13	NA	TGTGCCAGCAGCTTGGGTAGCACAGATACGCAGTATTTT	CASSLGSTDTQYF
NA	TRBV7-3	TRBJ2-2	15	NA	TGTGCCAGCAGCTTAAGAGGGGATCGAACCGGGGAGCTGTTTTTT	CASSLRGDRTGELFF
few	TRBV29-1	TRBJ1-3	14	NA	TGCAGCGTTGAAGAGGGCAGCTCTGGAAACACCATATATTTT	CSVEEGSSGNTIYF
NA	TRBV27	TRBJ2-3	13	NA	TGTGCCAGCAGTTCCCCCCCGTCGTATACGCAGTATTTT	CASSSPPSYTQYF
NA	TRBV7-8	TRBJ2-3	18	TRBD2	TGTGCCAGCAGCTTTCGACCGACTAGCGGGAGGGTCACAGATACGCAGTATTTT	CASSFRPTSGRVTDTQYF
NA	TRBV29-1	TRBJ1-1	12	NA	TGCAGCGTTGGACAGACGAACACTGAAGCTTTCTTT	CSVGQTNTEAFF
NA	TRBV7-9	TRBJ2-1	12	TRBD2	TGTGCCAGCAGCTCGTCTAGCGGGAAGCAGTTCTTC	CASSSSSGKQFF
NA	TRBV7-9	TRBJ1-1	15	NA	TGTGCCAGCAGCTTAGGGGGCGGAGGGGACACTGAAGCTTTCTTT	CASSLGGGGDTEAFF
NA	TRBV6-5	TRBJ1-2	15	NA	TGTGCCAGCAGTCTCAAGGCAGGGTCGAACTATGGCTACACCTTC	CASSLKAGSNYGYTF
NA	TRBV4-1	TRBJ2-1	17	TRBD2	TGCGCCAGCAGCCGAGCAGGACTAGTGATTTCCTACAATGAGCAGTTCTTC	CASSRAGLVISYNEQFF